This T cell receptor (beta chain) derives from a study of memory CD4+ T cells and cytomegalovirus serostatus. Clones were sequenced by immunoSEQ multiplex PCR, and TCRdb holds only the in-frame ones, with some missing. Of 25,000 to 30,000 clones in the sample, 60% to 80% are singletons; the top ten hold approximately 1%. Single viable CD3+CD4+CD8-CD45RO+ cells were sorted as the memory CD4+ T cells. The CDR3 is made up of 13 amino acids. CDR1 and CDR2 from the germline V gene are SGHRS and YFSETQ. V lost 7 bases, J lost 2 bases, and 5 bases stayed unmatched. What was sequenced was memory CD4+ T cells from blood. The clonotype comes from an adult in good health and CMV-seronegative. The chain carries TRBV5-1 and TRBJ1-1, with 7 bases identical to TRBD1. The CDR3 region is CASGRQGNTEAFF. The CDR3 DNA reads as TGCGCCAGCGGAAGACAGGGTAACACTGAAGCTTTCTTT.